One and the same sample provided the 19 T cell receptor beta chains below, sequenced in a study of beta chain features in type 1 diabetes. TCRB transcripts that were expressed got sequenced, as all of the isolated RNA had been reverse transcribed. Profiling relied on immunoSEQ multiplex PCR, and the TCRdb table lists in-frame clones only, not all of them. The profile covers under 200,000 clones, with 10% appearing a single time and approximately 0.5% taken by the ten largest. The antigens for these receptors are not known. Study-wide points: There was a moderate but significant shortening of TCRB CDR3s in all four CD4+ subsets of Type 1 diabetes patients.

What was sequenced was central memory CD4+ T cells from blood. These receptors all come from a young man with type 1 diabetes.

A few counts support this clone. The rearrangement uses TRBV4-1 and TRBJ1-4; D might be TRBD1 (5 bases). The V gene's germline CDR1 is MGHRA and CDR2 YSYEKL. There are 13 residues in the CDR3. Trimming shortened V by 2 bases and J by 7 bases, and 8 bases separated the two germline ends. CDR3 sequence: CASSQIRGEKLFF. The CDR3 nucleotides are TGCGCCAGCAGCCAAATTAGGGGTGAAAAACTGTTTTTT.

This sequence joins TRBV11-3 and TRBJ2-5; TRBD1 matches 9 bases. CDR1 and CDR2 (germline): SGHNT, YENEEA. The J segment lost 5 bases and the V segment lost 5 bases, leaving 9 bases of the junction unmatched. The CDR3 loop spans 15 amino acids. CDR3 in DNA: TGTGCCAGCAGCACCGGTACAGGGGGCGCCGAGACCCAGTACTTC. This codes for CASSTGTGGAETQYF.

This clone showed up just a few times. The sample has other DNA sequences that encode this CDR3 too. The rearrangement joins TRBV6-5 to TRBJ2-1; 7 bases agree with TRBD2. Trimming took 0 bases from V and 7 from J; bases not matched to a gene: 0. CDR3 size: 13 residues. From germline, CDR1 is MNHEY and CDR2 SVGAGI. The CDR3 region is CASSYSRGNEQFF. Here the CDR3 DNA reads TGTGCCAGCAGTTACTCGCGGGGGAATGAGCAGTTCTTC.

This sequence joins TRBV28 and TRBJ2-7; a possible D gene is TRBD2 (6 bases). V gave up 7 bases and J gave up 1 base, with 20 bases separating them. CDR3 size: 16 residues. Per germline, CDR1 MDHEN and CDR2 SYDVKM. The CDR3 is CASTPNAGFQSYEQYF. In DNA, the CDR3 is TGTGCCAGCACCCCCAACGCGGGATTTCAGTCCTACGAGCAGTACTTC. Combining the CDR3 with reference TRBV28 and TRBJ2-7 gives the whole variable domain DVKVTQSSRYLVKRTGEKVFLECVQDMDHENMFWYRQDPGLGLRLIYFSYDVKMKEKGDIPEGYSVSREKKERFSLILESASTNQTSMYLCASTPNAGFQSYEQYFGPGTRLTVT.

The sample holds many counts of this clone. V usage is TRBV7-2 and J usage is TRBJ2-3, with a tentative D call TRBD1 (5 bases). The ends were cut back, 1 base at V and 2 bases at J, with 7 bases in the middle. This CDR3 has 14 amino acids. The germline V gene has CDR1 SGHTA and CDR2 FQGNSA. CDR3 nucleotides: TGTGCCAGCAGCTTAGTAGGGGTCACAGATACGCAGTATTTT. It encodes CASSLVGVTDTQYF.

This chain connects TRBV13 to TRBJ2-7; 7 nucleotides line up with TRBD2. The V segment lost 4 bases and the J segment 6 bases; nucleotides outside the gene matches: 3. Germline V gene sequence: CDR1 PRHDT, CDR2 FYEKMQ (reference sequence). This CDR3 comprises 12 residues. The CDR3: CASSYPGGEQYF. The CDR3 DNA is TGTGCCAGCAGCTACCCGGGGGGCGAGCAGTACTTC.

This clone was observed a few times. The J gene is TRBJ2-1, the V gene TRBV18; D is unresolved. The germline V and J ends were trimmed by 2 bases and 7 bases, with 6 bases remaining between them. The CDR3 runs 12 residues. Germline loops: CDR1 KGHSH, CDR2 LQKENI. In DNA, the CDR3 is TGTGCCAGCTCACCAGCCCAGAATGAGCAGTTCTTC. It translates to CASSPAQNEQFF. Full variable domain (rest looked up from reference TRBV18 and TRBJ2-1): NAGVMQNPRHLVRRRGQEARLRCSPMKGHSHVYWYRQLPEEGLKFMVYLQKENIIDESGMPKERFSAEFPKEGPSILRIQQVVRGDSAAYFCASSPAQNEQFFGPGTRLTVL.

This clone was recorded a few times. The V and J genes are TRBV7-2 and TRBJ2-1; 14 nucleotides match TRBD2. Trimming at V came to 5 bases and at J to 8 bases, leaving 5 bases not matched to a gene. The CDR3 spans 15 residues. The V gene's germline CDR1 is SGHTA and CDR2 FQGNSA. The CDR3 loop reads CASSRGLAGAYEQFF. The CDR3 nucleotides read TGTGCCAGCAGCAGGGGACTAGCGGGAGCTTATGAGCAGTTCTTC.

Only a few counts were recorded for this clone. The CDR3, as DNA: TGTGCCAGCAGCCACAGGCTGAACACTGAAGCTTTCTTT. Translated: CASSHRLNTEAFF. V usage is TRBV7-3 and J usage is TRBJ1-1, with a possible D match to TRBD1 (5 bases). Germline values: CDR1 SGHTA, CDR2 FQGTGA. The CDR3 is made up of 13 amino acids. V lost 5 bases and J lost 0, with 7 bases in between.

This clone has a handful of counts. This chain joins TRBV20-1 and TRBJ2-7; TRBD2 might be the D (6 bases). Per the germline V gene, CDR1 is DFQATT and CDR2 is SNEGSKA (reference sequence). The length of the CDR3 is 11 residues. Deletions cut 6 bases from V and 0 bases from J, with 6 bases between. CDR3 in amino acids: CSAGSSYEQYF. CDR3 bases: TGCAGTGCCGGGAGCTCCTACGAGCAGTACTTC.

This chain uses TRBV5-4 with TRBJ1-1, with 8 bases lining up with TRBD1. J was trimmed by 2 bases and V by 4 bases; bases with no gene match: 7. Germline lookup yields CDR1 SGHNT and CDR2 YYREEE (reference sequence). The CDR3 is made up of 15 amino acids. The CDR3 loop is CASSQGGQGNTEAFF. The CDR3 bases are TGTGCCAGCAGCCAAGGAGGACAGGGAAACACTGAAGCTTTCTTT.

V and J are TRBV5-1 and TRBJ2-5, with 13 nucleotides matching TRBD2. The J call may not be correct, given that the DNA end is closer to TRBJ2-7. CDR1 and CDR2 (germline): SGHRS, YFSETQ. The CDR3 runs 15 residues. Here the CDR3 reads CASIELAGGPGEQYF. Here the CDR3 DNA reads TGCGCCAGCATCGAACTAGCGGGAGGGCCAGGCGAGCAGTACTTC.

The chain is built from TRBV10-3 and TRBJ2-2; 8 positions match TRBD2. The trim removed 7 bases at V and 1 base at J, leaving 2 bases unmatched. Germline CDR1 is ENHRY and CDR2 is SYGVKD. The CDR3 extends over 14 amino acids. This chain's CDR3 is CAITTSGNTGELFF. Here the CDR3 DNA reads TGTGCCATCACAACTAGCGGGAACACCGGGGAGCTGTTTTTT.

In DNA, the CDR3 is TGCGCCAGCAGCTTGGGGAGTTCGGTCGAGCAGTACTTC. Its translation is CASSLGSSVEQYF. The chain is built from TRBV5-1 and TRBJ2-7, with D hard to call. V gave up 0 bases and J gave up 6 bases, with 10 bases separating them. Germline lookup yields CDR1 SGHRS and CDR2 YFSETQ. There are 13 residues in the CDR3.

This clone was seen a handful of times. CDR3 in amino acids: CASRPSGRGHNEQFF. The CDR3, as DNA: TGTGCCAGCAGGCCCAGCGGGAGGGGTCACAATGAGCAGTTCTTC. The V gene is TRBV27, the J gene TRBJ2-1; 10 nucleotides align to TRBD2. V lost 6 bases, J lost 5 bases, and 7 bases stayed unmatched. CDR1 and CDR2 from the germline V gene are MNHEY and SMNVEV (reference sequence). The CDR3 covers 15 residues.

The gene calls are TRBV5-1 and TRBJ2-3; D is perhaps TRBD1 (5 bases). V lost 0 bases and J lost 0, with 5 bases in between. Looked up from germline, CDR1 is SGHRS and CDR2 is YFSETQ. CDR3 length equals 14 residues. Here the CDR3 reads CASSLAGSTDTQYF. CDR3 nucleotides: TGCGCCAGCAGCTTGGCAGGGAGCACAGATACGCAGTATTTT.

This clone was observed a few times. The CDR3 nucleotides read TGTGCCAGCAGCCCTCCGGGACTAGCGGGAGTCAAAAACATTCAGTACTTC. Amino acid sequence: CASSPPGLAGVKNIQYF. V gene TRBV7-2 combines with J gene TRBJ2-4, with 14 bases fitting TRBD2. CDR1 is SGHTA and CDR2 is FQGNSA in the germline V gene. Losses at the gene ends were 5 bases for V and 3 bases for J; bases not matched to a gene: 6. The CDR3 is made up of 17 amino acids.

This clone appeared a few times. The rearrangement joins TRBV7-6 to TRBJ1-2, with a tentative D call TRBD1 (5 bases). V lost 5 bases, J lost 4 bases, and 11 bases lay in between. Looked up from germline, CDR1 is SGHVS and CDR2 is FNYEAQ. The CDR3 has 13 residues. The CDR3 region is CASSHPGGYGYTF. The CDR3 coding sequence is TGTGCCAGCAGCCACCCCGGGGGCTATGGCTACACCTTC.

The J gene is TRBJ2-3, the V gene TRBV7-8; TRBD2 matches at 9 bases. Germline CDR1 and CDR2: SGHVS and FQNEAQ. The CDR3 has 15 amino acids. The J segment lost 1 base and the V segment lost 5 bases, leaving 4 bases of the junction unmatched. The CDR3 coding sequence is TGTGCCAGCAGCCCAGCGGGAGGCCGCACAGATACGCAGTATTTT. Residues: CASSPAGGRTDTQYF.